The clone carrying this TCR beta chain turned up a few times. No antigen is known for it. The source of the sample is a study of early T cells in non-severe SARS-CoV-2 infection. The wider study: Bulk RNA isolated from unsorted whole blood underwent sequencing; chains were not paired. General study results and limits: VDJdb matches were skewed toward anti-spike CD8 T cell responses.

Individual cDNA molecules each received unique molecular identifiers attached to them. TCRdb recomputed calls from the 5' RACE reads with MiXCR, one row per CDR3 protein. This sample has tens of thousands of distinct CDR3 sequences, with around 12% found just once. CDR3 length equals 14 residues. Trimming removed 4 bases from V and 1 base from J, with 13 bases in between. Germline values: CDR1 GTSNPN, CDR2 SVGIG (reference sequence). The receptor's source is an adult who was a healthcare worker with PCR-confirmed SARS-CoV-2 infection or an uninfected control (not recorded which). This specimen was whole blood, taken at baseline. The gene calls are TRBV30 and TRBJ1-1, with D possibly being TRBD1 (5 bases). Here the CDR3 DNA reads TGTGCCTGGACTTTCCTCACAGGGAACACTGAAGCTTTCTTT. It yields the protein CAWTFLTGNTEAFF.